This TCR beta chain was observed in a study of T cells after yellow fever vaccination. Background on the study: Fractions of limited cellularity were prepared by means of SMART-Seq v4 Ultra Low Input.

The V gene's germline CDR1 is LGHNA and CDR2 YNFKEQ. The J segment lost 3 bases and the V segment lost 5 bases, leaving 5 bases of the junction unmatched. The CDR3 spans 14 residues. Study-wide points: Weaker overall was a secondary response that nonetheless peaked faster, on day 5 versus 15. Of the clonotypes, a small share occurred in both CD4 and CD8 compartments.

TCRdb reanalysed the 5' RACE reads using MiXCR and keeps one entry per CDR3 protein. The data hold about 340,000 distinct CDR3 sequences, with around 13% observed a single time. This clonotype was seen more than once but under ten times. The antigen remains unidentified. This TCR was sampled from a man in his late teens or twenties who received the YFV17D yellow fever vaccine. Here the sequenced sample was CD4+ T cells sorted from PBMCs, taken 15 days after the yellow fever booster vaccination. The chain has TRBV4-2 and TRBJ2-5; 8 nucleotides match TRBD2. The CDR3 reads CASSRTSPEETQYF. CDR3 nucleotide sequence: TGTGCCAGCAGCAGGACTAGCCCGGAAGAGACCCAGTACTTC.